These 16 T cell receptor beta chains were all obtained from the same sample, sequenced in a study of cytomegalovirus exposure and HLA in healthy donors. It was with 60 Vbeta and 13 Jbeta primers that the PCR ran. Measured with immunoSEQ multiplex PCR; TCRdb has only the in-frame clones, and not every one. The sample carries 150,000 to 200,000 clones, about three quarters recorded once. Input material: PBMCs. The receptor set was obtained from a woman aged 40 to 55 in good health and CMV-seronegative.

This clone was seen only once. The gene calls are TRBV7-9 and TRBJ1-2; no reliable D call. Germline-derived CDR1 and CDR2 are SEHNR and FQNEAQ (reference sequence). The CDR3 runs 14 residues. The ends were cut back, 4 bases at V and 3 bases at J, with 12 bases in the middle. As DNA, the CDR3 is TGTGCCAGCAGCTCCCCGGCAGGCTACTATGGCTACACCTTC. Its translation: CASSSPAGYYGYTF.

J is TRBJ2-3 and V is TRBV5-6; D is perhaps TRBD2 (6 bases). The germline V gene has CDR1 SGHDT and CDR2 YYEEEE. The V end lost 4 bases, the J end lost 5 bases, and 20 bases lay between the germline ends. The CDR3 spans 16 residues. CDR3 sequence reads: CASSLTTSSVEDTQYF. CDR3 in DNA: TGTGCCAGCAGCCTCACGACTAGTAGTGTCGAAGATACGCAGTATTTT. Using reference TRBV5-6 and TRBJ2-3 for the parts outside the CDR3, the full variable domain is DAGVTQSPTHLIKTRGQQVTLRCSPKSGHDTVSWYQQALGQGPQFIFQYYEEEERQRGNFPDRFSGHQFPNYSSELNVNALLLGDSALYLCASSLTTSSVEDTQYFGPGTRLTVL.

The chain has TRBV27 and TRBJ2-1; 7 bases align to TRBD1. The V gene end was trimmed by 4 bases and the J gene end by 4 bases; junction bases not matched to a gene: 4. This CDR3 has 14 residues. Germline V gene lookup returns CDR1 MNHEY and CDR2 SMNVEV (reference sequence). CDR3 coding DNA: TGTGCCAGCAGTTGGGACAGCCGTTACAATGAGCAGTTCTTC. Its translation: CASSWDSRYNEQFF.

The chain couples TRBV14 to TRBJ2-3; D gene uncertain. The germline V gene encodes CDR1 SGHDN and CDR2 FVKESK. The CDR3 spans 15 residues. V was shortened by 1 base and J by 4 bases, with 12 bases between the two germline ends. As DNA, the CDR3 is TGTGCCAGCAGCCAAGGGATCGGAGAAGCAGATACGCAGTATTTT. This codes for CASSQGIGEADTQYF.

Of note for this clone: The junction and the germline gene differ at one end; a read error may be behind it. This chain joins TRBV5-4 and TRBJ2-5, with 11 nucleotides matching TRBD2. The CDR3 length is 14 residues. Germline CDR1 and CDR2: SGHNT and YYREEE (reference sequence). Here the CDR3 reads CASSLPGLAGDQHF. CDR3 coding DNA: TGTGCCAGCAGCTTACCTGGACTAGCGGGTGATCAACACTTC.

V and J are TRBV7-9 and TRBJ1-1, with unresolved D. The V gene's germline CDR1 is SEHNR and CDR2 FQNEAQ (reference sequence). Trimming pared 1 base from V and 11 bases from J, leaving 17 bases between. The CDR3 is made up of 14 amino acids. The CDR3 sequence is CASSLGGGEGRAFF. Here the CDR3 DNA reads TGTGCCAGCAGCTTAGGGGGTGGGGAAGGGAGGGCTTTCTTT.

The V gene is TRBV4-1, the J gene TRBJ1-3, with D unclear. Germline CDR1 is MGHRA and CDR2 is YSYEKL. Trimming left V 6 bases short and J 6 bases short, with 9 bases between. The CDR3 sequence is 12 residues long. Written as DNA, the CDR3 is TGCGCCAGCAGGAGCGACGCAAACACCATATATTTT. It is translated as CASRSDANTIYF.

The rearrangement joins TRBV6-5 to TRBJ1-1; the match to TRBD1 covers 8 bases. With V trimmed by 7 bases and J by 4 bases, 8 bases remained unmatched. This CDR3 spans 14 amino acids. Looked up from germline, CDR1 is MNHEY and CDR2 is SVGAGI. As DNA, the CDR3 is TGTGCCAGCACCTCGACAGGGGCAGGCACTGAAGCTTTCTTT. Translating gives CASTSTGAGTEAFF.

This chain uses TRBV15 with TRBJ2-1, with 12 nucleotides matching TRBD2. Unmatched junction bases numbered 8, after V lost 1 base and J lost 7 bases. The CDR3 runs 17 residues. Germline V gene sequence: CDR1 LNHNV, CDR2 YYDKDF (reference sequence). In DNA form, the CDR3 reads TGTGCCACCAGCAGAGGCGTGACTAGCGGGAGTGATAATGAGCAGTTCTTC. It translates to CATSRGVTSGSDNEQFF.

The chain links TRBV30 to TRBJ1-1, with 7 bases fitting TRBD1. V lost 2 bases to trimming and J lost 11 bases; unmatched junction nucleotides: 11. The germline V gene has CDR1 GTSNPN and CDR2 SVGIG (reference sequence). The CDR3 is made up of 13 amino acids. Here the CDR3 reads CAWSLGQAELAFF. The CDR3 bases are TGTGCCTGGAGTCTCGGACAGGCTGAACTGGCTTTCTTT. The whole variable domain, remainder taken from reference TRBV30 and TRBJ1-1, is SQTIHQWPATLVQPVGSPLSLECTVEGTSNPNLYWYRQAAGRGLQLLFYSVGIGQISSEVPQNLSASRPQDRQFILSSKKLLLSDSGFYLCAWSLGQAELAFFGQGTRLTVV.

The chain has TRBV30 and TRBJ2-5; 7 bases are a match to TRBD1. There are 15 residues in the CDR3. The germline V gene has CDR1 GTSNPN and CDR2 SVGIG (reference sequence). The J segment lost 1 base and the V segment lost 3 bases, leaving 8 bases of the junction unmatched. In nucleotides, the CDR3 is TGTGCCTGGAGCCCACAGGGGACCGTCCAAGAGACCCAGTACTTC. Residues: CAWSPQGTVQETQYF.

This chain connects TRBV25-1 to TRBJ2-1; no reliable D call. This CDR3 comprises 14 residues. The germline V gene has CDR1 MGHDK and CDR2 SYGVNS. V gave up 6 bases and J gave up 4 bases, with 13 bases separating them. The CDR3 loop reads CASSPEYEYNEQFF. DNA for the CDR3: TGTGCCAGCAGCCCTGAGTATGAATACAATGAGCAGTTCTTC.

The chain has TRBV10-3 and TRBJ2-3, with 10 bases matching TRBD2. CDR3 length equals 15 residues. Trimming cost V 3 bases and J 7 bases; bases outside gene matches: 7. Germline V gives CDR1 ENHRY, CDR2 SYGVKD. CDR3 residues: CAISDSPGLANTQYF. In DNA form, the CDR3 reads TGTGCCATCAGTGATTCCCCGGGACTAGCGAATACGCAGTATTTT.

The V call is TRBV4-3, the J call TRBJ2-2, with 10 bases aligning to TRBD2. Germline lookup yields CDR1 LGHNA and CDR2 YSLEER. This CDR3 is 16 amino acids long. The trim removed 2 bases at V and 6 bases at J, leaving 6 bases unmatched. CDR3 sequence (DNA): TGCGCCAGCAGCCAAAGAATAGCGGGAGGTTCCGGGGAGCTGTTTTTT. This encodes CASSQRIAGGSGELFF.

The chain combines TRBV6-5 with TRBJ2-3; 7 bases are a match to TRBD1. Germline lookup yields CDR1 MNHEY and CDR2 SVGAGI. The CDR3 consists of 14 residues. The J segment lost 4 bases and the V segment lost 7 bases, leaving 8 bases of the junction unmatched. Here the CDR3 reads CASTDRAPSDTQYF. In nucleotides, the CDR3 is TGTGCCAGCACCGACAGGGCTCCGTCAGATACGCAGTATTTT.

The chain has TRBV18 and TRBJ2-1, with 14 bases lining up with TRBD2. CDR3 length: 17 residues. The V segment lost 7 bases and the J segment 1 base; nucleotides outside the gene matches: 6. Germline assignment: CDR1 KGHSH and CDR2 LQKENI. CDR3 in amino acids: CASCQGLAGGSYNEQFF. The CDR3 DNA follows: TGTGCCAGCTGTCAAGGACTAGCGGGAGGTTCCTACAATGAGCAGTTCTTC.